Here is one T cell receptor (beta chain) with its context. Its antigen is currently unknown. The sample originates from a study of OX40 agonist ivuxolimab in advanced cancers. Study-wide results and limits: Compared with CD4+, CD8+ T cells on average had more expanded clones.

TCRdb's copy holds only in-frame clones and misses some; the assay was immunoSEQ multiplex PCR. This sample carries tens of thousands of clones, around 91% of them seen once, and the ten largest clones take 18%. This CDR3 spans 16 amino acids. V was clipped by 1 base and J by 8 bases; unmatched bases: 5. Germline V CDR1 and CDR2: LGHNA, YSLEER. The receptor was derived from an adult with an advanced solid tumor such as melanoma, head and neck, liver or kidney cancer. The specimen was CD4+ or CD8+ T cells sorted from blood, collected in a trial of the OX40 agonist ivuxolimab. The J gene is TRBJ2-1, the V gene TRBV4-3; 13 bases are shared with TRBD2. The CDR3 here is CASSQGRTSGSYEQFF. For the CDR3, the DNA is TGCGCCAGCAGCCAAGGGCGGACTAGCGGGAGTTATGAGCAGTTCTTC.